This record concerns one TCR beta chain sequence. After removal of 4 bases from V and 5 bases from J, the junction contained 3 bases not matched to a gene. In germline, CDR1 is SGHTA, CDR2 FQGNSA. The CDR3 contains 14 residues. This sample is drawn from a study of control samples from healthy donors and cancer patients. The repertoire was sequenced with immunoSEQ multiplex PCR; TCRdb's copy has only in-frame clones and lacks some. The repertoire includes over 90,000 clones, around 88% of them detected once, and 15% to 20% sits in the top ten. The receptor was isolated from a man between 60 and 70 years old with lung cancer. The V call is TRBV7-2, the J call TRBJ2-4; 9 nucleotides agree with TRBD1. The sample consisted of PBMCs. This chain's CDR3 is CASSWGQGQNIQYF. The CDR3 DNA reads as TGTGCCAGCAGCTGGGGACAGGGACAAAACATTCAGTACTTC.